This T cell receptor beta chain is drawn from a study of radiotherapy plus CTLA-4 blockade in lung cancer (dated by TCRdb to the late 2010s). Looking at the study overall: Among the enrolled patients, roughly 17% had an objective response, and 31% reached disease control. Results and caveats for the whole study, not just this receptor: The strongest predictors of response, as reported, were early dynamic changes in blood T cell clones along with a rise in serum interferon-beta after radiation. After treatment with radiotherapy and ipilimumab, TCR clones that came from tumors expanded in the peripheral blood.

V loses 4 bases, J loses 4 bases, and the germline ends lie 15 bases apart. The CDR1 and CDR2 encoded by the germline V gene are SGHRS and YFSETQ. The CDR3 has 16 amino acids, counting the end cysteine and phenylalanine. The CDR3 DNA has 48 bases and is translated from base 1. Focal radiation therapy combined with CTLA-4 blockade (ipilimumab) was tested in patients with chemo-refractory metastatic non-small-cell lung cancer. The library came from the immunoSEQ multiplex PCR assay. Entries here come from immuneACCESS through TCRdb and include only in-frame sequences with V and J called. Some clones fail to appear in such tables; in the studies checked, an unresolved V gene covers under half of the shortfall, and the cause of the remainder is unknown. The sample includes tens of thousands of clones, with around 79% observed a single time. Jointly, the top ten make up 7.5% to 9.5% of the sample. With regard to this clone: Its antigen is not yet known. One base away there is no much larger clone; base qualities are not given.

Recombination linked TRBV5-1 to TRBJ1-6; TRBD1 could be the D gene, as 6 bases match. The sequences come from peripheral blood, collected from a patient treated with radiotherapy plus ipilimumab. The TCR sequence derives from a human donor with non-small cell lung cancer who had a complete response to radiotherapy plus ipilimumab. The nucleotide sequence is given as TGCGCCAGCAGCCTATCCGGGACATATTATAATTCACCCCTCCACTTT. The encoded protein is CASSLSGTYYNSPLHF.